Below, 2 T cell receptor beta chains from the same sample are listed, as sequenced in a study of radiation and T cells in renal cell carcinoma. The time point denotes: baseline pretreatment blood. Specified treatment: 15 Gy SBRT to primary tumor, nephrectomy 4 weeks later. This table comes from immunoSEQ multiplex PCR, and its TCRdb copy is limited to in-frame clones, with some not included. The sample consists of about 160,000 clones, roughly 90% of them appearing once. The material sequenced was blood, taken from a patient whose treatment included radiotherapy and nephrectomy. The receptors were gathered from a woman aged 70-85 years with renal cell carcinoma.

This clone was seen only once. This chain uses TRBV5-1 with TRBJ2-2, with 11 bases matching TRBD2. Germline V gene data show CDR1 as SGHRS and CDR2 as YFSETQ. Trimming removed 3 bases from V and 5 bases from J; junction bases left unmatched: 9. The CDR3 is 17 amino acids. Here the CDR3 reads CASSSGLAVMGTGELFF. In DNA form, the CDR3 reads TGCGCCAGCAGCTCGGGACTAGCGGTGATGGGGACCGGGGAGCTGTTTTTT.

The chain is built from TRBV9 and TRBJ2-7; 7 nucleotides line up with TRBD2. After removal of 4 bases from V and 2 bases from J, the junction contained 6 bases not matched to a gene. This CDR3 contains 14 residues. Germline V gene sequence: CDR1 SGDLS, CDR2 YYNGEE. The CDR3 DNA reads TGTGCCAGCAGCCCAATAGGGAGGGCCTACGAGCAGTACTTC. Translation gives CASSPIGRAYEQYF.